A single sample gave rise to the 25 T cell receptor beta chains below, sequenced in a study of blood T cells in healthy people across ages. Combining a sample-barcoded 5' primer with a J-beta primer mix, a second PCR ran for roughly 7 to 12 cycles. TCRdb recomputed calls from the 5' RACE reads with MiXCR, one row per CDR3 protein. The data show about 780,000 distinct CDR3 sequences, 46% seen once. Sequenced material: blood. These receptor sequences come from an elderly man in good health.

The V call is TRBV21-1, the J call TRBJ1-6. TRBV21-1 is termed a pseudogene. The CDR3 length is 17 residues. CDR3 DNA sequence: TGTGCCAGCAGCCCCCAGCACACGAGCTCCTATAATTCACCCCTCCACTTT. Protein sequence: CASSPQHTSSYNSPLHF.

The rearrangement uses TRBV7-9 and TRBJ1-4; 9 positions match TRBD1. This CDR3 is 16 amino acids long. CDR1 SEHNR and CDR2 FQNEAQ come from the germline V gene (reference sequence). V was clipped by 5 bases and J by 4 bases; unmatched bases: 8. CDR3 region: CASSPPGQGLNEKLFF. Here the CDR3 DNA reads TGTGCCAGCAGCCCCCCGGGACAGGGCCTTAATGAAAAACTGTTTTTT.

The CDR3 is CSVVGQGADTQYF. The CDR3 DNA sequence: TGCAGCGTTGTCGGACAGGGGGCAGATACGCAGTATTTT. V and J are TRBV29-1 and TRBJ2-3, with 10 nucleotides matching TRBD1. V trimming: 4 bases; J trimming: 4 bases; junction bases outside the gene matches: 2. The CDR3 has 13 residues. Germline lookup yields CDR1 SQVTM and CDR2 ANQGSEA.

This clonotype appeared many times. The chain couples TRBV28 to TRBJ2-1, with D unresolved. The CDR3 sequence is 13 residues long. Germline V lookup: CDR1 MDHEN, CDR2 SYDVKM. The V and J ends lost 7 bases and 0 bases respectively, with 7 bases between them. The CDR3 region is CASKASSYNEQFF. The CDR3, as DNA: TGTGCCAGCAAGGCGAGCTCCTACAATGAGCAGTTCTTC.

The V call is TRBV27, the J call TRBJ2-3; D perhaps matches TRBD1 (8 bases). The CDR3 runs to 15 residues. Germline V CDR1 and CDR2: MNHEY, SMNVEV (reference sequence). V was trimmed by 4 bases and J by 3 bases, leaving 14 bases between them. The CDR3 DNA reads TGTGCCAGCAGTTCTTACAGGGGGGGTACAGATACGCAGTATTTT. This translates into CASSSYRGGTDTQYF.

The chain uses TRBV7-8 and TRBJ2-1, with 8 nucleotides matching TRBD2. The germline V gene has CDR1 SGHVS and CDR2 FQNEAQ. Losses at the gene ends were 2 bases for V and 8 bases for J; bases not matched to a gene: 8. The CDR3 sequence is 15 residues long. The CDR3 is CASSLSGSGGYEQFF. The CDR3 DNA reads TGTGCCAGCAGCTTAAGCGGGAGTGGTGGCTATGAGCAGTTCTTC.

This chain joins TRBV20-1 and TRBJ2-7, with 9 bases identical to TRBD2. CDR1 is DFQATT and CDR2 is SNEGSKA in the germline V gene (reference sequence). This CDR3 has 15 residues. Trimming at V came to 0 bases and at J to 3 bases, leaving 6 bases not matched to a gene. The DNA for the CDR3 is TGCAGTGCTAGAGATCTCAGCGGGAGGAGCTACGAGCAGTACTTC. Its translation is CSARDLSGRSYEQYF.

With regard to this clonotype: Given a much more abundant clone one base away, this may be a read error. V and J are TRBV6-4 and TRBJ1-2, with D possibly being TRBD1 (6 bases). CDR1 and CDR2 (germline): MRHNA, SNTAGT. The CDR3 is 13 residues long. V lost 3 bases and J lost 8, with 13 bases in between. For the CDR3, the DNA is TGTGCCAGCAGTGAGGAGACAGGTAGAGGCTACACCTTC. Encoded protein: CASSEETGRGYTF.

The sample holds one count of this clonotype. The chain uses TRBV7-2 and TRBJ2-2; tentative D call: TRBD1 (5 bases). The V gene's germline CDR1 is SGHTA and CDR2 FQGNSA. The CDR3 length is 17 residues. V was clipped by 2 bases and J by 0 bases, with 13 bases between them. DNA of the CDR3: TGTGCCAGCAGCTTACGTCCCAGGGCGACGAACACCGGGGAGCTGTTTTTT. Translation: CASSLRPRATNTGELFF. The full variable domain, in which reference TRBV7-2 and TRBJ2-2 provide the parts outside the CDR3, is GAGVSQSPSNKVTEKGKDVELRCDPISGHTALYWYRQSLGQGLEFLIYFQGNSAPDKSGLPSDRFSAERTGGSVSTLTIQRTQQEDSAVYLCASSLRPRATNTGELFFGEGSRLTVL.

This clonotype was seen more than once but under ten times. This rearrangement joins TRBV10-3 to TRBJ2-5, with no clear D. The CDR3 has 13 amino acids. The germline CDR1 and CDR2 sequences are ENHRY and SYGVKD. Trimming shortened V by 8 bases and J by 5 bases, and 15 bases separated the two germline ends. The CDR3 coding sequence is TGTGCCATCCGTGCGCGAAACGGGGAGACCCAGTACTTC. Its translation is CAIRARNGETQYF.

In its sample, this clonotype was seen a few times. The V gene is TRBV2, the J gene TRBJ2-3, with a weak D call TRBD2 (5 bases). The CDR3 is 13 amino acids. Germline V gene data show CDR1 as SNHLY and CDR2 as FYNNEI. Trimming left V 4 bases short and J 5 bases short, with 10 bases between. The CDR3 DNA reads TGTGCCAGCAGTGGCCGGACTGGAGATACGCAGTATTTT. The encoded protein is CASSGRTGDTQYF.

This clonotype was seen more than once but under ten times. The gene calls are TRBV27 and TRBJ2-7, with a weak D call TRBD2 (6 bases). The CDR3 runs to 16 residues. Trimming took 6 bases from V and 3 from J, leaving 21 bases between them. Looked up from germline, CDR1 is MNHEY and CDR2 is SMNVEV (reference sequence). CDR3 bases: TGTGCCAGCAGACCCGGAGCGGGTCCCCCCATCTACGAGCAGTACTTC. Residues: CASRPGAGPPIYEQYF.

Worth noting for this clonotype: One end of the junction does not line up with germline, which may come from a read error. The chain recombines TRBV29-1 with TRBJ2-5; D is unresolved. Germline CDR1 and CDR2: SQVTM and ANQGSEA. The CDR3 runs to 14 residues. CDR3 region: CNVEDPLRVETQYF. CDR3 DNA sequence: TGCAACGTTGAAGATCCCCTGAGAGTAGAGACCCAGTACTTC.

Only a few counts were recorded for this clonotype. The gene calls are TRBV10-3 and TRBJ2-5; tentative D call: TRBD2 (7 bases). Per germline, CDR1 ENHRY and CDR2 SYGVKD. The CDR3 has 15 residues. V lost 3 bases and J lost 5, with 16 bases in between. DNA for the CDR3: TGTGCCATCAGTGATGCCAGGGGAGGGCTGGAGACCCAGTACTTC. Amino acids: CAISDARGGLETQYF.

This clonotype was detected only a few times. The chain employs TRBV27 and TRBJ2-3; 8 positions agree with TRBD1. The CDR3 is 15 residues long. Trimming cost V 4 bases and J 0 bases; bases outside gene matches: 3. Per germline, CDR1 MNHEY and CDR2 SMNVEV (reference sequence). CDR3 amino acids: CASSYTGGSTDTQYF. The CDR3 bases are TGTGCCAGCAGTTATACAGGGGGAAGCACAGATACGCAGTATTTT.

This clonotype was observed a few times. The CDR3 DNA follows: TGTGCCTGGAGGATCTCTCGTAACCACAATGAGCAGTTCTTC. Its translation: CAWRISRNHNEQFF. V usage is TRBV30 and J usage is TRBJ2-1; D unresolved. Germline V lookup: CDR1 GTSNPN, CDR2 SVGIG (reference sequence). This CDR3 region has 14 residues. Between the trimmed V and J ends, which lost 3 bases and 5 bases, there was a span of 14 bases.

Note on this clonotype: A read error is possible here, since a much larger clone lies one base away. The genes are TRBV5-1 and TRBJ2-6, with D unresolved. Germline values: CDR1 SGHRS, CDR2 YFSETQ. The CDR3 has 15 amino acids. V was pared by 0 bases and J by 5 bases, with 9 bases between. The CDR3 protein is CASSLEGLRANVLTF. DNA for the CDR3: TGCGCCAGCAGCTTGGAAGGATTGAGGGCCAACGTCCTGACTTTC.

This sequence joins TRBV29-1 and TRBJ1-2, with 7 bases identical to TRBD1. This CDR3 contains 15 residues. Trimming cost V 7 bases and J 9 bases; bases outside gene matches: 20. CDR1 and CDR2 (germline): SQVTM, ANQGSEA. CDR3 amino acids: CSARVEDREGWSYTF. The CDR3 DNA sequence: TGCAGCGCTAGAGTGGAAGACAGGGAAGGGTGGAGCTACACCTTC.

Note on this clonotype: At one end the junction does not follow the germline gene, possibly because of a read error. The gene calls are TRBV4-2 and TRBJ1-6; the D is unclear. CDR3 size: 15 residues. Germline CDR1 and CDR2: LGHNA and YNFKEQ. The CDR3 DNA reads as TGTACCAGCAGCCAAGATAAAGCCTCCGGTTCACCCCTCCACTTT. Its protein is CTSSQDKASGSPLHF.

This clonotype showed up many times. The genes are TRBV12-3 or TRBV12-4 and TRBJ1-5; D is unclear. The CDR3 covers 12 residues. V lost 11 bases and J lost 2, with 10 bases in between. Written as DNA, the CDR3 is TGTGCCTCCAGGCCGGGCAATCAGCCCCAGCATTTT. Translating gives CASRPGNQPQHF.

The chain links TRBV7-9 to TRBJ2-5, with a tentative D call TRBD2 (5 bases). The germline CDR1 and CDR2 sequences are SEHNR and FQNEAQ (reference sequence). V lost 5 bases and J lost 7, with 11 bases in between. The CDR3 runs to 12 residues. The CDR3 DNA sequence: TGTGCCAGCAGCAACATAGAGGGGACCCAGTACTTC. It translates to CASSNIEGTQYF.

This clonotype was counted a few times. This chain joins TRBV7-9 and TRBJ2-4; a possible D gene is TRBD2 (6 bases). In germline, CDR1 is SEHNR, CDR2 FQNEAQ (reference sequence). The CDR3 runs 17 residues. The germline V and J ends were trimmed by 1 base and 5 bases, with 18 bases remaining between them. The CDR3 sequence: CASSLGRGQGGENIQYF. CDR3 DNA sequence: TGTGCCAGCAGCTTAGGCAGAGGGCAGGGAGGCGAAAACATTCAGTACTTC.

V usage is TRBV18 and J usage is TRBJ2-1; TRBD2 matches at 13 bases. Germline loops: CDR1 KGHSH, CDR2 LQKENI. The J segment lost 8 bases and the V segment lost 5 bases, leaving 9 bases of the junction unmatched. The CDR3 is made up of 16 amino acids. Written as DNA, the CDR3 is TGTGCCAGCTCAGCAAGGACTAGCGGGAGATTGGATGAGCAGTTCTTC. Translating it yields CASSARTSGRLDEQFF.

The chain has TRBV20-1 and TRBJ2-3; 9 bases are shared with TRBD2. The CDR3 runs 21 residues. Unmatched junction bases numbered 22, after V lost 3 bases and J lost 0 bases. Per germline, CDR1 DFQATT and CDR2 SNEGSKA (reference sequence). The CDR3: CSASRSGRGRASLTSTDTQYF. The CDR3, as DNA: TGCAGTGCTAGCCGGTCCGGGCGCGGGAGGGCTAGTCTAACTAGCACAGATACGCAGTATTTT.

DNA for the CDR3: TGTGCCAGCAGCTTAGTCTGGTCAGGGGAGACCCAGTACTTC. Translation: CASSLVWSGETQYF. The chain has TRBV7-2 and TRBJ2-7, with a tentative D call TRBD1 (5 bases). The end of the DNA is better explained by TRBJ2-5, so the J call may be wrong. CDR1 and CDR2 from the germline V gene are SGHTA and FQGNSA. CDR3 length equals 14 residues.